This TCR beta chain appears in the sequencing data of a study of blood T cell repertoires in COVID-19. Study-wide context: Spain, Italy and the United States supplied samples that represented acute and convalescent COVID-19.

The method was immunoSEQ multiplex PCR; TCRdb's version includes in-frame clones alone and lacks a portion of them. This table has 300,000 to 400,000 clones, 70% to 90% appearing once. CDR1 and CDR2 from the germline V gene are SGDLS and YYNGEE. The CDR3 consists of 14 residues. Trimming cost V 0 bases and J 9 bases; bases outside gene matches: 6. Sequencing input: peripheral blood. V and J are TRBV9 and TRBJ1-5; 7 bases line up with TRBD1. The TCR comes from a woman between 50 and 59 years old who had recovered from COVID-19. The CDR3 nucleotides read TGTGCCAGCAGCGTAGGGGACAGCGTTCTGCCCCAGCATTTT. This gives the protein CASSVGDSVLPQHF.